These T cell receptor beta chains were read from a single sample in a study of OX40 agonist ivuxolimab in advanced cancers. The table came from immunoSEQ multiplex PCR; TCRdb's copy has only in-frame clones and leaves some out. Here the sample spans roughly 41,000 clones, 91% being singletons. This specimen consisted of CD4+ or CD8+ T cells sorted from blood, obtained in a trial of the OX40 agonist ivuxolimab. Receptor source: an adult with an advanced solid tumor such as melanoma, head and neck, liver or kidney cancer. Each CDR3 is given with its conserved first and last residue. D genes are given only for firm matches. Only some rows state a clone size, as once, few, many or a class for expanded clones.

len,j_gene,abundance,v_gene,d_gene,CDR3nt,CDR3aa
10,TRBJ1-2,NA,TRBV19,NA,TGTGCCAGTAGTAATGGAGGCTACACCTTC,CASSNGGYTF
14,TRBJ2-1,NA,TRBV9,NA,TGTGCCAGCAGCGTAGCTAGGTGGGGGAATGAGCAGTTCTTC,CASSVARWGNEQFF
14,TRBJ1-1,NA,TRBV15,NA,TGTGCCACCAGCCCCATGGGGGAGAACACTGAAGCTTTCTTT,CATSPMGENTEAFF
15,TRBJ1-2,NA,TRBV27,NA,TGTGCCAGCAGTGGCCTTGGGAGGCGGAATTATGGCTACACCTTC,CASSGLGRRNYGYTF
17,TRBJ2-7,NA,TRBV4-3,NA,TGCGCCAGCAGCCAAGATCTAAATAGACTCAGCTCCCACGAGCAGTACTTC,CASSQDLNRLSSHEQYF
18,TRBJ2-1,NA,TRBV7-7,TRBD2,TGTGCTAGCAGCCCGGGGACTAGCGGGAGAGGGTCCTACAATGAGCAGTTCTTC,CASSPGTSGRGSYNEQFF
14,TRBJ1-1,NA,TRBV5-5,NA,TGTGCCAGCAGCTTGGGCCCTATGAACACTGAAGCTTTCTTT,CASSLGPMNTEAFF
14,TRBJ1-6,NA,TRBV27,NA,TGTGCCAGCAGTTTGGGAGTCTATAATTCACCCCTCCACTTT,CASSLGVYNSPLHF
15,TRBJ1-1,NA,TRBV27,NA,TGTGCCAGCCGTCGCTGGGGGGGGTTGAACACTGAAGCTTTCTTT,CASRRWGGLNTEAFF
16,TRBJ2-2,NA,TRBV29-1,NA,TGCAGCGTTGAAGGTCGGGAGACAGCGAACACCGGGGAGCTGTTTTTT,CSVEGRETANTGELFF
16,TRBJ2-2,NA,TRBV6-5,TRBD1,TGTGCCAGCAGTTCCGGACAGGGGTACAACACCGGGGAGCTGTTTTTT,CASSSGQGYNTGELFF
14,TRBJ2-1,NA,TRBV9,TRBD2,TGTGCCAGCAGCGTAGGGGGACTAGGCGATGAGCAGTTCTTC,CASSVGGLGDEQFF
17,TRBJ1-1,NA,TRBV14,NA,TGTGCCAGCAGCCCATTCGCTCCGGGTGACGGGCGCACTGAAGCTTTCTTT,CASSPFAPGDGRTEAFF
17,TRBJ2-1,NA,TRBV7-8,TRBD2,TGTGCCAGCACCTTCGGACTAGCGGGTTCCAATTGGAATGAGCAGTTCTTC,CASTFGLAGSNWNEQFF
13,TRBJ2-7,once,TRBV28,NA,TGTGCCAGCAGTTCGGGACTTACCTACGAGCAGTACTTC,CASSSGLTYEQYF
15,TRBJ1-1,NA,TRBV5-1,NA,TGCGCCAGCAGCTTGGCCCCCTGGGGTGATGGTGAAGCTTTCTTT,CASSLAPWGDGEAFF